The subject of this entry is one T cell receptor beta chain. The antigen is unknown. The data originate from a study of post-analysis software for immune sequencing data. As for the study in general: Relapsing-remitting, secondary progressive and progressive-relapsing forms made up the multiple sclerosis disease courses. Study-level findings and limits: Analysis by F measure revealed that same-batch samples clustered strongly together. Compared with controls, patients showed significantly lower normalized Chao1 diversity. The study found TRBV5-6, TRBV5-1 and TRBV20-1 among five TRBV segments more frequent in patients than controls.

The CDR3 is 16 residues long. CDR1 is SEHNR, CDR2 FQNEAQ, per germline (reference sequence). V lost 5 bases, J lost 1 base, and 10 bases stayed unmatched. The TCR beta cDNA libraries contained unique molecular identifiers. cDNA molecules numbering roughly 500,000 came from approximately 1 to 10 million T cells. MiXCR, run by TCRdb on the PCR reads, gives a single entry per CDR3 protein. The data show 380,000 or so distinct CDR3 sequences, 30% to 45% seen once. The sample comprised blood. The chain links TRBV7-9 to TRBJ1-1, with 7 bases aligning to TRBD1. The clonotype was recovered from a girl between 5 and 17 years old with multiple sclerosis. The CDR3 spells CASSTPTGRKNTEAFF. CDR3 coding DNA: TGTGCCAGCAGCACACCGACAGGGCGAAAGAACACTGAAGCTTTCTTT.